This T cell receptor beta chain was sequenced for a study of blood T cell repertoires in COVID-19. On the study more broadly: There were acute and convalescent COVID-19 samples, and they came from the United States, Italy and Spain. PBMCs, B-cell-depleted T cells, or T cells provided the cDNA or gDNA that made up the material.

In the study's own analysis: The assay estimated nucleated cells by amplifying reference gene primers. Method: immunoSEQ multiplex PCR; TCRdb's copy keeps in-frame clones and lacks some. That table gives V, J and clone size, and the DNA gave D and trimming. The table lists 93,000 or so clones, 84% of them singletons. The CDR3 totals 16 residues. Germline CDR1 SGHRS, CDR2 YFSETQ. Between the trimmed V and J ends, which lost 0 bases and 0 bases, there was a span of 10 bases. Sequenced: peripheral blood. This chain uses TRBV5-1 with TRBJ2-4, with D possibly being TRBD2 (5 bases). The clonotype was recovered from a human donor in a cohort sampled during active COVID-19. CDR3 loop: CASSLDGDLAKNIQYF. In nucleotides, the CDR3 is TGCGCCAGCAGCTTGGACGGGGATTTAGCCAAAAACATTCAGTACTTC.